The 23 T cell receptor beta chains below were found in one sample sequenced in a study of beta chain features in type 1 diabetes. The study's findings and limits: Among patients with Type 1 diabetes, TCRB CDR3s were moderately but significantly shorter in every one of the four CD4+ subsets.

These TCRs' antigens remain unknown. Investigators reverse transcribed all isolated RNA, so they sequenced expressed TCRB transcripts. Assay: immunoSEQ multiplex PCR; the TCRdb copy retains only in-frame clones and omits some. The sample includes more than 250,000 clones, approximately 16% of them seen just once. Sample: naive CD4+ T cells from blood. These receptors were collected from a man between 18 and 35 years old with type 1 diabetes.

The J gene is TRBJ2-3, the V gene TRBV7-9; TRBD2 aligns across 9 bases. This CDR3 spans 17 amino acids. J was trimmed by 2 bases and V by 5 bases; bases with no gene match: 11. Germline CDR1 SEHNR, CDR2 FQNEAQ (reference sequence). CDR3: CASSRLVSGRLTDTQYF. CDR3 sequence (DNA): TGTGCCAGCAGCCGCCTCGTTAGCGGGAGACTCACAGATACGCAGTATTTT.

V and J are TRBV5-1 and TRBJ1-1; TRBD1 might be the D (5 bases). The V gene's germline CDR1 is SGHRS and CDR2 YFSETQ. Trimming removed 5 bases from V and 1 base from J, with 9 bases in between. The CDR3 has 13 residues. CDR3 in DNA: TGCGCCAGCAGGCAGGGAACGAACACTGAAGCTTTCTTT. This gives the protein CASRQGTNTEAFF.

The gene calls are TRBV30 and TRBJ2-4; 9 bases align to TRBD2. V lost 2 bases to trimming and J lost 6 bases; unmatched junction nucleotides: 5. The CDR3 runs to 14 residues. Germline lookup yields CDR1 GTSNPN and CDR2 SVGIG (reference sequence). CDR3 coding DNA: TGTGCCTGGAGTCCGGGACTAGCTCGAAACATTCAGTACTTC. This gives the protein CAWSPGLARNIQYF. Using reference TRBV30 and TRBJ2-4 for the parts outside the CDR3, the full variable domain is SQTIHQWPATLVQPVGSPLSLECTVEGTSNPNLYWYRQAAGRGLQLLFYSVGIGQISSEVPQNLSASRPQDRQFILSSKKLLLSDSGFYLCAWSPGLARNIQYFGAGTRLSVL.

The CDR3 protein is CASSQELAGLGEQFF. The DNA of the CDR3 is TGTGCCAGCAGCCAAGAACTAGCGGGTCTTGGTGAGCAGTTCTTC. This chain uses TRBV14 with TRBJ2-1; 9 bases line up with TRBD2. Trimming took 0 bases from V and 9 from J; bases not matched to a gene: 6. Germline-derived CDR1 and CDR2 are SGHDN and FVKESK. The CDR3 length is 15 residues.

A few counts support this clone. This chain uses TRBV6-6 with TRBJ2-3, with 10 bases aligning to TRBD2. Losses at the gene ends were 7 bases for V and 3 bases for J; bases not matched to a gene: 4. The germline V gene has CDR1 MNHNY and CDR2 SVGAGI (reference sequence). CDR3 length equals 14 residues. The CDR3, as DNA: TGTGCCAGCAACAAGCGGGAGGGAACAGATACGCAGTATTTT. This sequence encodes CASNKREGTDTQYF.

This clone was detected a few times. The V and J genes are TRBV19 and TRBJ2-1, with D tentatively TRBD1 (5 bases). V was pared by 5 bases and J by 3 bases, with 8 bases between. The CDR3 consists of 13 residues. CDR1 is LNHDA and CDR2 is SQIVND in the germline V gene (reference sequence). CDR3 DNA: TGTGCCAGTAGTTTCAGGGACTACAATGAGCAGTTCTTC. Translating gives CASSFRDYNEQFF.

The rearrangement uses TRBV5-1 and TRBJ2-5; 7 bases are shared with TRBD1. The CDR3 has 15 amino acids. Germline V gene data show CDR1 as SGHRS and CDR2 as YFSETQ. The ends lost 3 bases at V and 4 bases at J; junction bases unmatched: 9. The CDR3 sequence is CASSWRQGAGETQYF. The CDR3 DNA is TGCGCCAGCAGCTGGAGACAGGGCGCGGGAGAGACCCAGTACTTC.

CDR3 nucleotide sequence: TGTGCCAGCATGAGCTCGGTTCTTTTTAGCAATCAGCCCCAGCATTTT. Its translation is CASMSSVLFSNQPQHF. The rearrangement joins TRBV27 to TRBJ1-5; the D is unclear. The CDR3 spans 16 residues. V was cut by 7 bases and J by 0 bases, with 16 bases left in between. Germline values: CDR1 MNHEY, CDR2 SMNVEV (reference sequence).

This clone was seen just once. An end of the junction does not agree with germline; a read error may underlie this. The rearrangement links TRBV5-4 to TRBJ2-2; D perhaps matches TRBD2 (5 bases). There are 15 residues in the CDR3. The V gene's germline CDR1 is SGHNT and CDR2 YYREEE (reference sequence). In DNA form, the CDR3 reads TGCGCCAGCAGTCGGAGGACCGAGAACACCGGGGAGCTGTTTTTT. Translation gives CASSRRTENTGELFF.

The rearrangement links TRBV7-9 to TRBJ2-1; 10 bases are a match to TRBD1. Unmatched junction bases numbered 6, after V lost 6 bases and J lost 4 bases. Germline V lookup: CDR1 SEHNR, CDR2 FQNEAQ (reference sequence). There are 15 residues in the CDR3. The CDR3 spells CASRKTGGLYNEQFF. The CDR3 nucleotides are TGTGCCAGCAGGAAGACAGGGGGCCTTTACAATGAGCAGTTCTTC.

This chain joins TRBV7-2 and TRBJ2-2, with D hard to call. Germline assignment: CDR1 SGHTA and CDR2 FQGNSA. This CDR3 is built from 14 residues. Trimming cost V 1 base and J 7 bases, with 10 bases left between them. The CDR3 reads CASSLVGPGGELFF. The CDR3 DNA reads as TGTGCCAGCAGCTTAGTCGGTCCGGGCGGGGAGCTGTTTTTT.

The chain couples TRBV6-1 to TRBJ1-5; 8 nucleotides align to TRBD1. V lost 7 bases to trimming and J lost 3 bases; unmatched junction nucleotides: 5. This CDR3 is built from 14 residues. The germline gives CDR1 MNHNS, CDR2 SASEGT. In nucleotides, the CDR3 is TGTGCCAGCATCCCGGGACAGGTCAATCAGCCCCAGCATTTT. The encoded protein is CASIPGQVNQPQHF.

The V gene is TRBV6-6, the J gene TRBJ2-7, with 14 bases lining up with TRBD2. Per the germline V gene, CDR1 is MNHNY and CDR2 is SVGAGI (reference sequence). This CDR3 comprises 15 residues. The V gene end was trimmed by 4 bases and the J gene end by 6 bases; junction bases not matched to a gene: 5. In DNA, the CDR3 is TGTGCCAGCAGTTCCGGGACTAGCGGGGGAGGCGAGCAGTACTTC. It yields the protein CASSSGTSGGGEQYF.

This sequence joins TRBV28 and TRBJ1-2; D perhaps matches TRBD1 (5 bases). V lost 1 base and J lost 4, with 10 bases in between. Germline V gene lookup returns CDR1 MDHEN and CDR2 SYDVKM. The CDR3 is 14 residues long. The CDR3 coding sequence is TGTGCCAGCAGTTTATTAGTCGGGGGCTATGGCTACACCTTC. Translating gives CASSLLVGGYGYTF.

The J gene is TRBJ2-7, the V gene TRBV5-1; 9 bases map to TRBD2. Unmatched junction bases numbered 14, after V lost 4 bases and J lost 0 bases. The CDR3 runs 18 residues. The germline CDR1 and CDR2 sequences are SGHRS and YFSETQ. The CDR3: CASSLSRGASGASYEQYF. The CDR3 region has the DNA TGCGCCAGCAGCCTATCCCGGGGGGCTAGCGGGGCCTCCTACGAGCAGTACTTC.

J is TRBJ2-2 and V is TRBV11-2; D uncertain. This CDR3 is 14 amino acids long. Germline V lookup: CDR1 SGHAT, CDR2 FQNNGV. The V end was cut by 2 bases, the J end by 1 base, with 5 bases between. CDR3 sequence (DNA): TGTGCCAGCAGCTTATCGAGGAACACCGGGGAGCTGTTTTTT. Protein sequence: CASSLSRNTGELFF.

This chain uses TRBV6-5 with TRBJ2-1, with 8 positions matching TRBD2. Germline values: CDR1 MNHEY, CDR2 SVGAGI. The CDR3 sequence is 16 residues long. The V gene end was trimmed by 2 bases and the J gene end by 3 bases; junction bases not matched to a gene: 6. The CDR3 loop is CASSYGAGGHYNEQFF. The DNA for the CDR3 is TGTGCCAGCAGTTACGGGGCGGGGGGACACTACAATGAGCAGTTCTTC.

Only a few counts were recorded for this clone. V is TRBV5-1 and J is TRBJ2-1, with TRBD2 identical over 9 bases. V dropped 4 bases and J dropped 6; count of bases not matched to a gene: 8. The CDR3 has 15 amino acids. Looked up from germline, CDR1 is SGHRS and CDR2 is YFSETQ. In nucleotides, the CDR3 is TGCGCCAGCAGCCAGGGGACTAGCCCTTCCAATGAGCAGTTCTTC. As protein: CASSQGTSPSNEQFF.

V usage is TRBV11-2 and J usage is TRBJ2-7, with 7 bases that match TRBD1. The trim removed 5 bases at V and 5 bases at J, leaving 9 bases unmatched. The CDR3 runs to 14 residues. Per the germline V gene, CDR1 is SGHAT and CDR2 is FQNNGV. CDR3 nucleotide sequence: TGTGCCAGCAGCCCGGGACAGCGAACTCACGAGCAGTACTTC. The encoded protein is CASSPGQRTHEQYF.

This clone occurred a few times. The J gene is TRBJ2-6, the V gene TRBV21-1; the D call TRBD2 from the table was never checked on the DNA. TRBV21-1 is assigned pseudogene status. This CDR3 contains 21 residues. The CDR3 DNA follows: TGTGCCAGCAGCAAAACAACTAGCGGGAGGCTCATTTCATCTGGGGCCAACGTCCTGACTTTC. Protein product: CASSKTTSGRLISSGANVLTF.

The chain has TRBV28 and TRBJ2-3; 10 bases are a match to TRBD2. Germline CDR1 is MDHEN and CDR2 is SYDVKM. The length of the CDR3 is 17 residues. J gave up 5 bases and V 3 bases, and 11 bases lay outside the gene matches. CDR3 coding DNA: TGTGCCAGCAGTTTGTATACTAGCGGGGTGACTGGAGATACGCAGTATTTT. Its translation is CASSLYTSGVTGDTQYF.

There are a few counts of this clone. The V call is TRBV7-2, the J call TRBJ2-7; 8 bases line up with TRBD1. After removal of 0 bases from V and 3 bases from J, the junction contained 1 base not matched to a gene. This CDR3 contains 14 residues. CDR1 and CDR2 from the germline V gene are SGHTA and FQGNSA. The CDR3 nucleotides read TGTGCCAGCAGCTTAGCGGGACAGGACTACGAGCAGTACTTC. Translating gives CASSLAGQDYEQYF.

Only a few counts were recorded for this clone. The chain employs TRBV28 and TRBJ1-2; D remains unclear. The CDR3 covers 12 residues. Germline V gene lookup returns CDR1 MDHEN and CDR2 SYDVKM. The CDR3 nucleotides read TGTGCACATGGCTCCCGGGACTATGGCTACACCTTC. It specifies CAHGSRDYGYTF.